The 15 T cell receptor beta chains reported below all come from one sample, sequenced in a study of T cells in Graves' hyperthyroidism and ophthalmopathy. Regions amplified from RNA transcripts were the TCR beta CDR3 regions. When the TCR CDR3 underwent first-round RT-PCR, the HTBI primer set was used. TCRdb itself ran the multiplex PCR reads through MiXCR, one entry per CDR3 protein. The table has some 370,000 distinct CDR3 sequences, roughly a sixth seen once. Input material: blood. These receptors were obtained from a woman in her 30s with Graves' hyperthyroidism that later progressed to Graves' ophthalmopathy.

This clonotype appeared many times. The chain recombines TRBV24-1 with TRBJ1-2; TRBD1 matches at 9 bases. The V and J ends lost 4 bases and 7 bases, in that order; junction bases with no gene match: 9. CDR1 KGHDR and CDR2 SFDVKD come from the germline V gene. This CDR3 spans 15 amino acids. This chain's CDR3 is CATSEPGTGSSGYTF. The DNA for the CDR3 is TGTGCCACCAGTGAGCCCGGGACAGGGTCTTCTGGCTACACCTTC.

This clonotype was counted a few times. J is TRBJ1-4 and V is TRBV6-4; D not certain. The CDR3 contains 16 residues. CDR1 and CDR2 (germline): MRHNA, SNTAGT. The V and J ends lost 5 bases and 7 bases respectively, with 20 bases between them. CDR3 residues: CASSPRELATGEKLFF. The CDR3 DNA sequence: TGTGCCAGCAGTCCCCGGGAGCTCGCCACGGGTGAAAAACTGTTTTTT.

This clonotype has a count of ten or more. The chain carries TRBV3-1 and TRBJ2-4; 9 bases fit TRBD1. This CDR3 has 18 residues. With V trimmed by 3 bases and J by 2 bases, 11 bases remained unmatched. Germline lookup yields CDR1 LGHDT and CDR2 YNNKEL (reference sequence). The CDR3 DNA reads as TGTGCCAGCAGCCAGAGCTTCGGGACAGGGTATTCCAAAAACATTCAGTACTTC. Its translation: CASSQSFGTGYSKNIQYF.

V is TRBV10-2 and J is TRBJ2-2, with 7 bases that match TRBD2. The J segment lost 0 bases and the V segment lost 7 bases, leaving 5 bases of the junction unmatched. Germline assignment: CDR1 WSHSY and CDR2 SAAADI. There are 15 residues in the CDR3. CDR3 nucleotide sequence: TGCGCCAGCATCGCGGGAGACGCGAACACCGGGGAGCTGTTTTTT. Protein sequence: CASIAGDANTGELFF.

The chain is built from TRBV27 and TRBJ1-2; D is unresolved. The germline gives CDR1 MNHEY, CDR2 SMNVEV (reference sequence). The CDR3 loop spans 17 amino acids. V was clipped by 3 bases and J by 0 bases, with 17 bases between them. CDR3 bases: TGTGCCAGCAGTTTTGGGCCTCCCGGACGAGCTAACTATGGCTACACCTTC. Amino acids: CASSFGPPGRANYGYTF.

V and J are TRBV7-2 and TRBJ2-1; maybe TRBD2 (6 bases). The CDR3 runs 15 residues. Germline V gene lookup returns CDR1 SGHTA and CDR2 FQGNSA. The ends were cut back, 7 bases at V and 2 bases at J, with 15 bases in the middle. CDR3 loop: CASTPLAAAYNEQFF. DNA of the CDR3: TGTGCCAGCACCCCATTAGCGGCCGCCTACAATGAGCAGTTCTTC.

This clonotype was counted ten times or more. The rearrangement joins TRBV2 to TRBJ2-7, with D maybe TRBD2 (5 bases). CDR3 size: 15 residues. V was shortened by 10 bases and J by 3 bases, with 22 bases between the two germline ends. Germline V lookup: CDR1 SNHLY, CDR2 FYNNEI. This CDR3 is CATVLPRGVFYEQYF. Here the CDR3 DNA reads TGTGCCACCGTCCTTCCCCGGGGTGTTTTCTACGAGCAGTACTTC.

This clonotype was detected ten times or more. The genes are TRBV20-1 and TRBJ2-1; 9 bases map to TRBD2. The germline gives CDR1 DFQATT, CDR2 SNEGSKA (reference sequence). The CDR3 has 12 amino acids. The V and J ends lost 6 bases and 12 bases, in that order; junction bases with no gene match: 9. CDR3 region: CSASSGRIGQFF. CDR3 coding DNA: TGCAGTGCGAGTAGCGGGAGAATTGGGCAGTTCTTC.

In this sample, this clonotype turned up many times. This chain links TRBV11-2 with TRBJ1-1; D gene uncertain. The CDR3 length is 16 residues. CDR1 SGHAT and CDR2 FQNNGV come from the germline V gene. The germline V and J ends were trimmed by 3 bases and 3 bases, with 17 bases remaining between them. The CDR3 DNA reads as TGTGCCAGCAGCTTCGACGGCCACAATACATACACTGAAGCTTTCTTT. It yields the protein CASSFDGHNTYTEAFF.

This clonotype was found a few times. V usage is TRBV5-1 and J usage is TRBJ2-2; no clear D gene. Germline V gene lookup returns CDR1 SGHRS and CDR2 YFSETQ. V lost 4 bases and J 0 bases, leaving 13 bases between the germline ends. The CDR3 is 16 residues long. CDR3 nucleotide sequence: TGCGCCAGCAGCCTCGTCGGCAGGACGAACACCGGGGAGCTGTTTTTT. This translates into CASSLVGRTNTGELFF.

Only one count was recorded for this clonotype. The chain recombines TRBV7-9 with TRBJ1-1; D is possibly TRBD1 (5 bases). The V and J ends lost 7 bases and 0 bases respectively, with 15 bases between them. CDR1 and CDR2 (germline): SEHNR, FQNEAQ (reference sequence). The CDR3 has 15 amino acids. CDR3 coding DNA: TGTGCCAGCACCCGCGGGACGGGGATGAACACTGAAGCTTTCTTT. This sequence encodes CASTRGTGMNTEAFF.

The V gene is TRBV4-1, the J gene TRBJ1-6; TRBD1 aligns across 12 bases. The V gene's germline CDR1 is MGHRA and CDR2 YSYEKL. J lost 10 bases, V lost 5 bases, and 6 bases had no gene match. The length of the CDR3 is 15 residues. DNA for the CDR3: TGCGCCAGCAGCAAGGGACAGGGGGCTTGGTCACCCCTCCACTTT. It codes for CASSKGQGAWSPLHF.

This clonotype was detected ten times or more. The V gene is TRBV5-1, the J gene TRBJ2-2; D remains ambiguous. The germline V gene has CDR1 SGHRS and CDR2 YFSETQ. The CDR3 extends over 14 amino acids. V was shortened by 2 bases and J by 0 bases, with 5 bases between the two germline ends. The CDR3 DNA follows: TGCGCCAGCAGCTTCCCAGCGAACACCGGGGAGCTGTTTTTT. It is translated as CASSFPANTGELFF.

The chain uses TRBV7-7 and TRBJ2-2; D is unclear. Germline CDR1 SSHAT, CDR2 FNYEAQ (reference sequence). Trimming pared 7 bases from V and 4 bases from J, leaving 7 bases between. CDR3 length equals 12 residues. The chain's CDR3 is CASIAGTGELFF. The CDR3 DNA reads as TGTGCCAGCATAGCTGGCACCGGGGAGCTGTTTTTT.

This chain connects TRBV4-1 to TRBJ2-7, with 11 bases lining up with TRBD1. The CDR3 consists of 14 residues. The germline V gene encodes CDR1 MGHRA and CDR2 YSYEKL. Trimming cost V 0 bases and J 6 bases; bases outside gene matches: 1. The CDR3 bases are TGCGCCAGCAGCCAAGAAGGGACAGGGGGCGAGCAGTACTTC. As protein: CASSQEGTGGEQYF.